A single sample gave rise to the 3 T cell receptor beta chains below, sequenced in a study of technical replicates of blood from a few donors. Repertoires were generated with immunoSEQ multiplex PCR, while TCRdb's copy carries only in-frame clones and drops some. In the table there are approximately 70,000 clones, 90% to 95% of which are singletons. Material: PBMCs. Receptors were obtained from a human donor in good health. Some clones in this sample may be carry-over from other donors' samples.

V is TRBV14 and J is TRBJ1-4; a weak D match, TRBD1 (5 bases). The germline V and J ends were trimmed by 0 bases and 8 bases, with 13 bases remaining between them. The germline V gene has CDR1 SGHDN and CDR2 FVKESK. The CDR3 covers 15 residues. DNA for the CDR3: TGTGCCAGCAGCCAAGAGGGAGGACCAGGGGAAAAACTGTTTTTT. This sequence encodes CASSQEGGPGEKLFF.

The CDR3: CASSQRSGSGWDEQFF. The CDR3 DNA sequence: TGCGCCAGCAGCCAACGAAGCGGGAGTGGCTGGGATGAGCAGTTCTTC. This chain connects TRBV4-1 to TRBJ2-1; TRBD2 matches 8 bases. V lost 2 bases, J lost 8 bases, and 11 bases stayed unmatched. The CDR3 runs to 16 residues. Germline assignment: CDR1 MGHRA and CDR2 YSYEKL.

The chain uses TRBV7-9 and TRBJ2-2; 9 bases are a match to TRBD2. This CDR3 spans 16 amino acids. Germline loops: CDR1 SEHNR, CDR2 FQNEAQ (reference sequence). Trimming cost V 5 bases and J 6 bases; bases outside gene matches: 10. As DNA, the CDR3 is TGTGCCAGCAGCCCCGGGACTAGCAAGTATTCCGGGGAGCTGTTTTTT. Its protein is CASSPGTSKYSGELFF.